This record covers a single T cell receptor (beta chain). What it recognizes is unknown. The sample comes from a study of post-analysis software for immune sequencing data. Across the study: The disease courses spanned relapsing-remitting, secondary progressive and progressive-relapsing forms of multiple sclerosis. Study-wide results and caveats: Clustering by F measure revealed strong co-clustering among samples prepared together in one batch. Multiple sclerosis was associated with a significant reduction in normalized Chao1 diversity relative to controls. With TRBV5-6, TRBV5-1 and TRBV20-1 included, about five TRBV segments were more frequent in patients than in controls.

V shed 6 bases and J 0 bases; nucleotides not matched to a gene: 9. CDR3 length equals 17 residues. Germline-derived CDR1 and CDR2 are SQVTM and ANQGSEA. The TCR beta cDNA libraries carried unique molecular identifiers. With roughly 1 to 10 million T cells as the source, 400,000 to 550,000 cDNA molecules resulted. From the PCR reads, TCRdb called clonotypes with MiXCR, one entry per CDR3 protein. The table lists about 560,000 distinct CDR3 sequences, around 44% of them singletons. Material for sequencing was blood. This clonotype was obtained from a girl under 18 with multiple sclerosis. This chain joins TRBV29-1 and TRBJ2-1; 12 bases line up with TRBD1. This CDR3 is CSVTGQGAFSSYNEQFF. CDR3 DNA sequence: TGCAGCGTAACGGGACAGGGGGCGTTTAGCTCCTACAATGAGCAGTTCTTC.